Listed below are T cell receptor beta chains from one sample, sequenced in a study of CD8+ T cells in alopecia areata. Sequencing was performed with immunoSEQ multiplex PCR; in TCRdb, only in-frame clones are kept and a portion is missing. The sample has more than 95,000 clones, 50% to 75% seen once. The material sequenced was CD8+ T cells sorted from blood, taken at week 4, from a patient treated with tofacitinib. The receptors originated from a human donor with alopecia areata. Each CDR3 is given with its conserved first and last residue. Each record gives: V gene, J gene, CDR3 protein.

v_call: TRBV28; j_call: TRBJ1-1; cdr3_aa: CGQGPYTEAFF
v_call: TRBV29-1; j_call: TRBJ2-5; cdr3_aa: CSVVRDSPVIGAQYF
v_call: TRBV29-1; j_call: TRBJ2-7; cdr3_aa: CSVERTGGAGDEQYF
v_call: TRBV5-1; j_call: TRBJ2-3; cdr3_aa: CASSLGGPPDTQYF
v_call: TRBV29-1; j_call: TRBJ2-7; cdr3_aa: CSVAAGGPYEQYF
v_call: TRBV7-9; j_call: TRBJ1-2; cdr3_aa: CASSLIMGANGYTF
v_call: TRBV4-3; j_call: TRBJ1-4; cdr3_aa: CASGKSTAVNEKLFF
v_call: TRBV30; j_call: TRBJ2-5; cdr3_aa: CAWSVLGETQYF
v_call: TRBV7-9; j_call: TRBJ2-7; cdr3_aa: CASSSGLPYEQYF
v_call: TRBV19; j_call: TRBJ2-5; cdr3_aa: CASSHSHALAAQETQYF
v_call: TRBV2; j_call: TRBJ1-2; cdr3_aa: CASHRPGGRGGYTF
v_call: TRBV7-9; j_call: TRBJ2-7; cdr3_aa: CASSWGLAGDIYEQYF
v_call: TRBV18; j_call: TRBJ2-3; cdr3_aa: CASSPRTRGPDTQYF
v_call: TRBV29-1; j_call: TRBJ2-7; cdr3_aa: CSVSGAGEQYF
v_call: TRBV9; j_call: TRBJ2-5; cdr3_aa: CASSVAGAVETQYF
v_call: TRBV30; j_call: TRBJ1-6; cdr3_aa: CAWSVMGQALRNSPLHF
v_call: TRBV7-9; j_call: TRBJ2-1; cdr3_aa: CASSLTSDSYNEQFF
v_call: TRBV7-9; j_call: TRBJ1-6; cdr3_aa: CASSSGESSYNSPLHF
v_call: TRBV30; j_call: TRBJ2-1; cdr3_aa: CAWSVLLHNEQFF
v_call: TRBV30; j_call: TRBJ1-1; cdr3_aa: CAWSNRYEAFF
v_call: TRBV29-1; j_call: TRBJ2-2; cdr3_aa: CSARRAGDETGELFF
v_call: TRBV29-1; j_call: TRBJ1-2; cdr3_aa: CSVEDVATGENYGYTF
v_call: TRBV5-6; j_call: TRBJ2-5; cdr3_aa: CASSRVTSGEQETQYF
v_call: TRBV27; j_call: TRBJ2-7; cdr3_aa: CASSLTDTVYEQYF
v_call: TRBV23-1; j_call: TRBJ2-3; cdr3_aa: CASKLSRGHCTDTQYF
v_call: TRBV19; j_call: TRBJ2-7; cdr3_aa: CATFGPSYEQYF
v_call: TRBV5-7; j_call: TRBJ1-5; cdr3_aa: CASSRDREGNQPQHF
v_call: TRBV29-1; j_call: TRBJ2-1; cdr3_aa: CSVEGRGVQDEQFF
v_call: TRBV7-6; j_call: TRBJ2-2; cdr3_aa: CASSLTGYTGELFF